The rows below give T cell receptor beta chains drawn from one sample of a study of blood T cell repertoires in COVID-19. Measured with immunoSEQ multiplex PCR; TCRdb has only the in-frame clones, and not every one. The profile shows roughly 30,000 clones, 76% of them singletons. Sequencing input: peripheral blood. Receptors were obtained from an older man with acute or convalescent COVID-19. The CDR3 runs from the conserved cysteine through the conserved F or W. The D gene is left open where the match is weak. Clone size is shown for a subset of rows, as once, few, many or a class of expanded clone.

TRBV18,TRBJ1-5,-,-,CASSPSVGGNQPQHF,TGTGCCAGCTCACCGTCCGTGGGCGGCAATCAGCCCCAGCATTTT
TRBV7-9,TRBJ2-7,-,few,CASSLAVRDLDEQYF,TGTGCCAGCAGCTTAGCGGTCCGGGATTTGGACGAGCAGTACTTC
TRBV6-1,TRBJ2-5,-,few,CASSEIVGRIGETQYF,TGTGCCAGCAGTGAAATCGTCGGTCGGATCGGGGAGACCCAGTACTTC
TRBV12-3/TRBV12-4,TRBJ1-1,-,-,CASRRTTGAFF,TGTGCCAGCAGGCGCACCACTGGAGCTTTCTTT
TRBV7-2,TRBJ1-3,-,-,CASSLVIGGTPSGNTIYF,TGTGCCAGCAGCTTAGTTATTGGCGGAACACCCTCTGGAAACACCATATATTTT
TRBV28,TRBJ1-6,-,-,CASKPSSYNSPLHF,TGTGCCAGCAAACCGAGCTCCTATAATTCACCCCTCCACTTT
TRBV5-8,TRBJ2-3,TRBD1,few,CASSSRTGPGDTQYF,TGTGCCAGCAGCTCCCGGACAGGGCCGGGAGATACGCAGTATTTT
TRBV28,TRBJ1-5,-,-,CASRIQGLQPQHF,TGTGCCAGCAGGATACAGGGTCTTCAGCCCCAGCATTTT
TRBV21-1,TRBJ2-3,-,-,CASSGGQIAGGQYF,TGTGCCAGCAGCGGAGGTCAAATAGCGGGCGGTCAGTATTTT
TRBV2,TRBJ2-2,-,-,CASSVRGSGELFF,TGTGCCAGCAGTGTACGAGGTTCCGGGGAGCTGTTTTTT
TRBV7-6,TRBJ1-2,-,few,CASSLGTRNYGYTF,TGTGCCAGCAGCTTAGGGACACGTAACTATGGCTACACCTTC
TRBV5-4,TRBJ2-2,TRBD1,-,CASSPPAGQGRAGELFF,TGTGCCAGCAGCCCCCCTGCGGGACAGGGTCGGGCCGGGGAGCTGTTTTTT
TRBV4-3,TRBJ2-3,TRBD1,-,CASSPGQGGSADTQYF,TGCGCCAGCAGCCCTGGACAGGGTGGTAGCGCAGATACGCAGTATTTT
TRBV7-3,TRBJ2-5,-,-,CASSSGQKETQYF,TGTGCCAGCAGCTCAGGACAGAAAGAGACCCAGTACTTC
TRBV7-8,TRBJ2-2,TRBD1,once,CASKQGKADGELFF,TGTGCCAGCAAACAGGGGAAGGCGGACGGGGAGCTGTTTTTT
TRBV6-2/TRBV6-3,TRBJ2-1,TRBD2,-,CASSHTSGGVNEQFF,TGTGCCAGCAGCCACACTAGCGGGGGGGTTAATGAGCAGTTCTTC
TRBV6-6,TRBJ2-1,TRBD2,-,CASSLSGKSYNEQFF,TGTGCCAGCAGTTTGAGCGGGAAGAGTTACAATGAGCAGTTCTTC
TRBV19,TRBJ1-2,TRBD1,-,CASSIGQGGTNYGYTF,TGTGCCAGTAGTATAGGACAGGGTGGGACTAACTATGGCTACACCTTC
TRBV5-4,TRBJ1-6,-,-,CASSTTVDNSPLHF,TGTGCCAGCAGCACGACAGTAGATAATTCACCCCTCCACTTT
TRBV28,TRBJ1-2,TRBD1,-,CASSSSDRSYGYTF,TGTGCCAGCAGTTCGTCGGACAGGAGCTATGGCTACACCTTC
TRBV9,TRBJ2-7,-,few,CASSVGQSYEQYF,TGTGCCAGCAGCGTCGGACAGAGCTACGAGCAGTACTTC
TRBV7-3,TRBJ2-3,-,-,CASSQQGGLSTDTQYF,TGTGCCAGCAGCCAACAGGGCGGCCTTAGCACAGATACGCAGTATTTT
TRBV28,TRBJ1-1,-,-,CASSLEVTEAFF,TGTGCCAGCAGTTTAGAGGTCACTGAAGCTTTCTTT
TRBV6-4,TRBJ1-2,-,-,CASSPGASGDYGYTF,TGTGCCAGCAGTCCCGGAGCTTCGGGAGACTATGGCTACACCTTC
TRBV28,TRBJ1-1,-,-,CASSITGLKAFF,TGTGCCAGCAGTATTACGGGACTGAAAGCTTTCTTT
TRBV4-1,TRBJ2-3,-,-,CASSQDLGAAGRDTQYF,TGCGCCAGCAGCCAAGATTTAGGAGCCGCGGGTCGAGATACGCAGTATTTT
TRBV19,TRBJ2-1,TRBD2,-,CASTDVAGAYNEQFF,TGTGCCAGTACCGACGTAGCGGGAGCCTACAATGAGCAGTTCTTC
TRBV28,TRBJ2-5,TRBD2,few,CASSLTSGGQGTQYF,TGTGCCAGCAGTTTGACTAGCGGGGGGCAAGGGACCCAGTACTTC
TRBV11-2,TRBJ2-7,-,once,CASSSYHGGYEQYF,TGTGCCAGCAGCTCTTACCATGGAGGCTACGAGCAGTACTTC
TRBV6-5,TRBJ1-6,-,-,CASSYSSVLNSPLHF,TGTGCCAGCAGTTACTCGAGTGTCCTCAATTCACCCCTCCACTTT
TRBV11-2,TRBJ2-5,TRBD1,few,CASSFGRQGVETQYF,TGTGCCAGCAGCTTCGGACGTCAGGGGGTGGAGACCCAGTACTTC
TRBV7-9,TRBJ2-2,-,-,CASTLDVLNTGELFF,TGTGCCAGCACCCTAGACGTGTTAAACACCGGGGAGCTGTTTTTT
TRBV7-9,TRBJ1-6,-,-,CASSLDGINSPLHF,TGTGCCAGCAGCTTAGACGGGATTAATTCACCCCTCCACTTT
TRBV5-6,TRBJ1-5,-,-,CASSLASGTPNQPQHF,TGTGCCAGCAGCTTGGCTTCGGGGACTCCCAATCAGCCCCAGCATTTT
TRBV27,TRBJ2-7,TRBD2,-,CASSFLTSGSHEQYF,TGTGCCAGCAGTTTTCTCACTAGCGGGAGCCACGAGCAGTACTTC
TRBV19,TRBJ1-1,-,-,CASSTSERRISQAFF,TGTGCCAGTAGTACGAGTGAGCGCCGGATCTCCCAAGCTTTCTTT
TRBV4-2,TRBJ2-7,TRBD2,-,CASSSPPGLASYEQYF,TGTGCCAGCAGCTCACCTCCGGGACTAGCGTCCTACGAGCAGTACTTC
TRBV6-2/TRBV6-3,TRBJ1-1,TRBD1,-,CASSHKGASTEAFF,TGTGCCAGCAGTCACAAGGGGGCAAGCACTGAAGCTTTCTTT
TRBV12-5,TRBJ1-2,-,-,CASGLSGGYGYTF,TGTGCTAGTGGTTTGTCGGGGGGCTATGGCTACACCTTC
TRBV30,TRBJ1-1,-,-,CAWSVEGIDAFF,TGTGCCTGGAGTGTGGAGGGGATTGACGCTTTCTTT
TRBV5-5,TRBJ2-1,TRBD2,-,CASSLKSGDYNEQFF,TGTGCCAGCAGCTTGAAGAGCGGGGACTACAATGAGCAGTTCTTC
TRBV19,TRBJ2-7,-,-,CASRPAPHRVDEQYF,TGTGCCAGTAGGCCGGCCCCCCACAGGGTCGACGAGCAGTACTTC
TRBV12-3/TRBV12-4,TRBJ1-5,-,-,CASSPGLHQPQHF,TGTGCCAGCAGCCCTGGACTTCATCAGCCCCAGCATTTT
TRBV3-1/TRBV3-2,TRBJ2-2,-,-,CASSQQILPGELFF,TGTGCCAGCAGCCAGCAGATATTACCCGGGGAGCTGTTTTTT
TRBV7-9,TRBJ2-2,TRBD1,-,CASRQGLDGELFF,TGTGCCAGCAGACAGGGGTTGGACGGGGAGCTGTTTTTT
TRBV19,TRBJ1-6,TRBD1,-,CASQSGGSSYNSPLHF,TGTGCCAGCCAATCAGGGGGAAGTAGTTATAATTCACCCCTCCACTTT
TRBV6-2/TRBV6-3,TRBJ2-1,TRBD1,-,CASSYRRRDRGYSSYNEQFF,TGTGCCAGCAGTTACCGACGCCGGGACAGGGGGTACAGCTCCTACAATGAGCAGTTCTTC
TRBV5-6,TRBJ2-1,TRBD1,-,CASTFGPGDRRYNEQFF,TGTGCCAGCACCTTTGGCCCAGGGGACAGACGATACAATGAGCAGTTCTTC
TRBV5-1,TRBJ2-1,TRBD2,-,CASSLASFRLAGGLYNEQFF,TGCGCCAGCAGCTTAGCCTCCTTTCGACTAGCGGGAGGGCTTTACAATGAGCAGTTCTTC
TRBV6-2/TRBV6-3,TRBJ2-5,TRBD2,-,CASTPTSGHVQETQYF,TGTGCCAGCACCCCGACTAGCGGGCACGTCCAAGAGACCCAGTACTTC
TRBV9,TRBJ2-7,TRBD2,-,CASSGLAEYEQYF,TGTGCCAGCAGTGGACTAGCGGAATACGAGCAGTACTTC
TRBV5-1,TRBJ2-2,-,-,CASSAGEGNTGELFF,TGCGCCAGCAGCGCCGGAGAAGGGAACACCGGGGAGCTGTTTTTT
TRBV18,TRBJ2-2,-,many,CASSPPSAGRNTGELFF,TGTGCCAGCTCACCACCGTCCGCGGGGAGAAACACCGGGGAGCTGTTTTTT
TRBV7-2,TRBJ2-7,TRBD2,-,CASSFSGTSGRTHYEQYF,TGTGCCAGCAGCTTCTCCGGGACTAGCGGGAGGACTCACTACGAGCAGTACTTC
TRBV15,TRBJ1-3,TRBD1,-,CATSYPGGQEAIGAGNTIYF,TGTGCCACCAGCTACCCCGGCGGACAGGAGGCGATAGGGGCTGGAAACACCATATATTTT
TRBV10-3,TRBJ2-7,TRBD2,few,CAIRGGFGAGYEQYF,TGTGCCATCAGGGGGGGGTTCGGTGCGGGCTACGAGCAGTACTTC
TRBV6-2/TRBV6-3,TRBJ1-1,-,-,CASSQQGNTEAFF,TGTGCCAGCAGTCAACAGGGAAACACTGAAGCTTTCTTT
TRBV6-5,TRBJ1-2,-,few,CASSYKGNGYTF,TGTGCCAGCAGTTATAAGGGGAATGGCTACACCTTC